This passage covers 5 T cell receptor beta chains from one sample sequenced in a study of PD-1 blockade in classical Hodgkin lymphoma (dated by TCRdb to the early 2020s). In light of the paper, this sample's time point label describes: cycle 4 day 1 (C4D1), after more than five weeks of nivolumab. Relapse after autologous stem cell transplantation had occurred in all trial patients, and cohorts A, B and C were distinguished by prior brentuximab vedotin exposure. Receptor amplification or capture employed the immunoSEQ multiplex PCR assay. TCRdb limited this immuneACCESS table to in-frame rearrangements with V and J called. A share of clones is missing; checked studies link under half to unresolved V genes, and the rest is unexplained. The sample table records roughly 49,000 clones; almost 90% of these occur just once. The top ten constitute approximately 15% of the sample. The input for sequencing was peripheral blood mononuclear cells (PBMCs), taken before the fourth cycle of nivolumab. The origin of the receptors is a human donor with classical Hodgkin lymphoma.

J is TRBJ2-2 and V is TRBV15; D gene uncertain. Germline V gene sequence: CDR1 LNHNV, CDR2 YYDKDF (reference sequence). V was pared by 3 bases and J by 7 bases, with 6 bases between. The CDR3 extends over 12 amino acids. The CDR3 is CATSRVNGELFF. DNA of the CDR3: TGTGCCACCAGCAGGGTAAACGGGGAGCTGTTTTTT.

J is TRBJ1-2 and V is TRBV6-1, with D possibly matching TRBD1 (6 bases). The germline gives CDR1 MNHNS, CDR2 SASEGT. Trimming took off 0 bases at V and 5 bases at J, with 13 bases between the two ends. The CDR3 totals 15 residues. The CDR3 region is CASSEALGTRYGYTF. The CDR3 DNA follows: TGTGCCAGCAGTGAAGCGCTGGGGACACGTTATGGCTACACCTTC.

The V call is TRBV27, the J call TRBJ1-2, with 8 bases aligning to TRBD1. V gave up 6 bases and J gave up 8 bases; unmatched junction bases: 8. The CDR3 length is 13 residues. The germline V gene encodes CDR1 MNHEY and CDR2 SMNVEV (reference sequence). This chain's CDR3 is CASRDRGFGGYTF. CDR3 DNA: TGTGCCAGCAGAGACAGGGGATTTGGGGGCTACACCTTC.

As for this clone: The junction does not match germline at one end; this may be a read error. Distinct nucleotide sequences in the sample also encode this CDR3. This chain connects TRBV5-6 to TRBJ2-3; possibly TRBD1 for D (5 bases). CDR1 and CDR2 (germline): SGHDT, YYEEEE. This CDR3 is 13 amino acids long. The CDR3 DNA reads TGTGCCAGCAGCTTGGGTGAGACAGCCACGCAGTACTTT. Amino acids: CASSLGETATQYF. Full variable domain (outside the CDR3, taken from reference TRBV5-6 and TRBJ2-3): DAGVTQSPTHLIKTRGQQVTLRCSPKSGHDTVSWYQQALGQGPQFIFQYYEEEERQRGNFPDRFSGHQFPNYSSELNVNALLLGDSALYLCASSLGETATQYFGPGTRLTVL.

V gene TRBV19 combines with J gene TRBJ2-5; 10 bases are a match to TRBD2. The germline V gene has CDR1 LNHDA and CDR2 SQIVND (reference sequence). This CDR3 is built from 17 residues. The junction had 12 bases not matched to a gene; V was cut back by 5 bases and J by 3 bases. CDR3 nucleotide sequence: TGTGCCAGTAGTCCCTTACCTAGCGGGGGACAAAAAGAGACCCAGTACTTC. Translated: CASSPLPSGGQKETQYF.